This T cell receptor beta chain stems from a study of vaccination and CD4 T cells after COVID-19. Once obtained from cultured CD4+ T cells, the DNA was sequenced using the Oncomine TCR Beta short-read assay. Via MiXCR, TCRdb re-called the PCR reads, giving one row per CDR3 protein. The sample shows about 13,000 distinct CDR3 sequences, under 55% of them seen only once. This clonotype was detected only once. Its matching antigen is unknown. The sample's treatment: approximately nine-day PBMC culture with coronavirus spike peptide pools or control peptides (ViraFEST assay). Peptide pool stimulation in ViraFEST expanded antigen-specific T cells, whose TCRs were then sequenced. The material sequenced was CD4+ T cells from blood, cultured in vitro, taken after SARS-CoV-2 vaccination. The TCR was taken from a human donor who had recovered from COVID-19.

The DNA for the CDR3 is TGCAGTGCTAGAGGGCCGGGCGCCCTCCGGGGCACTGAAGCTTTCTTT. Protein sequence: CSARGPGALRGTEAFF. This chain links TRBV20-1 with TRBJ1-1; D is uncertain. The V end was cut by 1 base, the J end by 4 bases, with 19 bases between. The CDR3 covers 16 residues. The germline CDR1 and CDR2 sequences are DFQATT and SNEGSKA (reference sequence).